What follows are 9 T cell receptor beta chains derived from one specimen sequenced in a study of cytomegalovirus exposure and HLA in healthy donors. Profiled with immunoSEQ multiplex PCR; TCRdb holds only in-frame clones, not every one. The table records around 190,000 clones, around 88% of them present only once. The specimen was PBMCs. The receptor set was obtained from a woman between 18 and 29 years old in good health and CMV-seronegative.

The chain joins TRBV4-2 to TRBJ2-7; 7 bases line up with TRBD2. Germline CDR1 is LGHNA and CDR2 is YNFKEQ. The V segment lost 3 bases and the J segment 3 bases; nucleotides outside the gene matches: 11. This CDR3 spans 16 amino acids. In DNA form, the CDR3 reads TGTGCCAGCAGCCATGTAGGACTAGGTGGCGGCTACGAGCAGTACTTC. Protein: CASSHVGLGGGYEQYF.

The chain carries TRBV27 and TRBJ1-2; TRBD1 agrees at 7 bases. Germline V CDR1 and CDR2: MNHEY, SMNVEV (reference sequence). Unmatched junction bases numbered 12, after V lost 6 bases and J lost 5 bases. The CDR3 loop spans 15 amino acids. CDR3: CASSPVTGSYYGYTF. The CDR3 DNA is TGTGCCAGCAGCCCGGTGACAGGGTCGTATTATGGCTACACCTTC.

This chain joins TRBV28 and TRBJ1-1; no reliable D call. This CDR3 region has 14 residues. The V gene lost 6 bases and the J gene lost 0 bases, with 11 bases spanning the gap. Germline loops: CDR1 MDHEN, CDR2 SYDVKM. The CDR3 region is CASSLGLMNTEAFF. The DNA of the CDR3 is TGTGCCAGCAGCTTGGGCCTCATGAACACTGAAGCTTTCTTT.

This clone was detected only a few times. This rearrangement joins TRBV11-2 to TRBJ1-2; D is unclear. CDR1 SGHAT and CDR2 FQNNGV come from the germline V gene. The V gene lost 5 bases and the J gene lost 5 bases, with 15 bases spanning the gap. The CDR3 covers 14 residues. The chain's CDR3 is CASSPPRGEYGYTF. CDR3 DNA: TGTGCCAGCAGCCCCCCGAGAGGAGAGTATGGCTACACCTTC.

This clone showed up just once. The chain carries TRBV7-9 and TRBJ1-6, with unresolved D. Germline V gene lookup returns CDR1 SEHNR and CDR2 FQNEAQ (reference sequence). With 5 bases removed from V and 1 base from J, the gap between germline ends came to 6 bases. CDR3 size: 14 residues. The CDR3 nucleotides read TGTGCCAGCAGCCGCAGTTCCTATAATTCACCCCTCCACTTT. The encoded protein is CASSRSSYNSPLHF.

Of note for this clone: In the same sample, other DNA sequences code for this CDR3. The rearrangement links TRBV7-9 to TRBJ2-3, with 9 nucleotides matching TRBD2. V lost 3 bases, J lost 3 bases, and 4 bases stayed unmatched. The CDR3 length is 15 residues. Germline V gene data show CDR1 as SEHNR and CDR2 as FQNEAQ (reference sequence). Written as DNA, the CDR3 is TGTGCCAGCAGCTTTGCGCTAGCGGGGACAGATACGCAGTATTTT. It is translated as CASSFALAGTDTQYF.

CDR3 DNA: TGTGCAAGTCGCTTAGCCCAGGAGGGAGCAGGTTCCTTCTACAATGAGCAGTTCTTC. This gives the protein CASRLAQEGAGSFYNEQFF. This chain uses TRBV12-2 with TRBJ2-1; TRBD2, the table's D call, was not compared with the DNA. TRBV12-2 is described as a pseudogene. CDR3 length: 19 residues.

Here the CDR3 DNA reads TGCGCCAGCAGTGAGTCAGGCAGGGACTATGGCTACACCTTC. It translates to CASSESGRDYGYTF. The rearrangement uses TRBV10-2 and TRBJ1-2; tentative D call: TRBD1 (5 bases). This CDR3 region has 14 residues. Deletions cut 0 bases from V and 3 bases from J, with 8 bases between. Germline CDR1 reads WSHSY; CDR2 reads SAAADI.

The chain uses TRBV5-1 and TRBJ2-7; 14 nucleotides line up with TRBD2. CDR1 and CDR2 from the germline V gene are SGHRS and YFSETQ. The CDR3 spans 16 residues. Trimming removed 4 bases from V and 0 bases from J; junction bases left unmatched: 3. The CDR3 DNA follows: TGCGCCAGCAGCATGGGACTAGCGGGGGCCTCCTACGAGCAGTACTTC. Protein product: CASSMGLAGASYEQYF.